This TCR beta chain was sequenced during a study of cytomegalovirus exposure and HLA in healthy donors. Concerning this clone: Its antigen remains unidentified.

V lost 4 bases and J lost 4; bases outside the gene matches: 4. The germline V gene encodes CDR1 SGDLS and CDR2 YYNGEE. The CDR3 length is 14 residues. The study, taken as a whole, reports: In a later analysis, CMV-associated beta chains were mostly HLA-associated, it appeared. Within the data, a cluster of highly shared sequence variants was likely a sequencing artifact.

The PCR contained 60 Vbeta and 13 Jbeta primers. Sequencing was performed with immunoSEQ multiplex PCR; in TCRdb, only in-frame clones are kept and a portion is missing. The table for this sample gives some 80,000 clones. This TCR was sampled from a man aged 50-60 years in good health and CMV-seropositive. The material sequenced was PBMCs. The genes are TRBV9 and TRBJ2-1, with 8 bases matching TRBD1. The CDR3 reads CASSPGQDYNEQFF. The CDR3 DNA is TGTGCCAGCAGCCCGGGACAGGATTACAATGAGCAGTTCTTC.